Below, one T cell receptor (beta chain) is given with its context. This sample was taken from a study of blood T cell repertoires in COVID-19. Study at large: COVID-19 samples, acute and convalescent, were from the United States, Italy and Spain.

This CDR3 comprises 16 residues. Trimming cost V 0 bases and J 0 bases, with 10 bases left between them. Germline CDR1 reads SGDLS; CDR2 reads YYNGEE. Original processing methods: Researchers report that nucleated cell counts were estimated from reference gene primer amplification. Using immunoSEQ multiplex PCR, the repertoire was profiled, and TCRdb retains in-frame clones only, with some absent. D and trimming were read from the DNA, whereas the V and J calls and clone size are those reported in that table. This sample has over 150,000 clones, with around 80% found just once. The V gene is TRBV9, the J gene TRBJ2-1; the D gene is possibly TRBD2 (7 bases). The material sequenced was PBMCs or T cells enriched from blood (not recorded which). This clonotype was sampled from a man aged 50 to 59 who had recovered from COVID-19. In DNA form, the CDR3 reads TGTGCCAGCAGCGTAGACGCGGGGGCCTCCTACAATGAGCAGTTCTTC. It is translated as CASSVDAGASYNEQFF.